The clone carrying this T cell receptor beta chain appeared a single time. This table comes from immunoSEQ multiplex PCR, and its TCRdb copy is limited to in-frame clones, with some not included. The table includes fewer than 150,000 clones, around 90% detected once. This specimen belongs to a study of blood T cell repertoires in COVID-19. Trimming at V came to 5 bases and at J to 8 bases, leaving 11 bases not matched to a gene. Germline CDR1 and CDR2: MNHEY and SVGEGT. This CDR3 is built from 16 residues. The chain joins TRBV6-2 or TRBV6-3 to TRBJ2-1, with 11 bases fitting TRBD2. The sequence was obtained from an older woman with COVID-19, enrolled during active disease. The sequencing sample was made of peripheral blood. In DNA form, the CDR3 reads TGTGCCAGCAGTCAACTTAGCGGGGGGGCCTCGGATGAGCAGTTCTTC. Translated, it gives CASSQLSGGASDEQFF.